This TCR beta chain was recorded in a study of blood T cells in healthy people across ages. Study-wide points: From one million sequenced T cells, diversity estimates were lower bounds.

Details on this clonotype: Antigen: not known.

There are 16 residues in the CDR3. CDR1 is SGHVS and CDR2 is FQNEAQ in the germline V gene. The V gene lost 0 bases and the J gene lost 2 bases, with 11 bases spanning the gap. Through a sample-barcoded 5' primer and a J-beta primer mix, a second PCR was run for about 6 to 11 cycles. A template-switch adaptor with 12 random nucleotides tagged each cDNA molecule. Each CDR3 protein is one row after TCRdb ran MiXCR on the 5' RACE reads. The sample lists about a million distinct CDR3 sequences; around 48% were seen once. The sample was blood. This clonotype was obtained from a man aged 25 to 40 in good health. This chain joins TRBV7-8 and TRBJ2-1; perhaps TRBD1 as D (6 bases). The CDR3 reads CASSLAYRVAYNEQFF. Written as DNA, the CDR3 is TGTGCCAGCAGCTTAGCGTACAGGGTGGCCTACAATGAGCAGTTCTTC. Supplemented by reference TRBV7-8 and TRBJ2-1, the full variable domain reads GAGVSQSPRYKVAKRGQDVALRCDPISGHVSLFWYQQALGQGPEFLTYFQNEAQLDKSGLPSDRFFAERPEGSVSTLKIQRTQQEDSAVYLCASSLAYRVAYNEQFFGPGTRLTVL.